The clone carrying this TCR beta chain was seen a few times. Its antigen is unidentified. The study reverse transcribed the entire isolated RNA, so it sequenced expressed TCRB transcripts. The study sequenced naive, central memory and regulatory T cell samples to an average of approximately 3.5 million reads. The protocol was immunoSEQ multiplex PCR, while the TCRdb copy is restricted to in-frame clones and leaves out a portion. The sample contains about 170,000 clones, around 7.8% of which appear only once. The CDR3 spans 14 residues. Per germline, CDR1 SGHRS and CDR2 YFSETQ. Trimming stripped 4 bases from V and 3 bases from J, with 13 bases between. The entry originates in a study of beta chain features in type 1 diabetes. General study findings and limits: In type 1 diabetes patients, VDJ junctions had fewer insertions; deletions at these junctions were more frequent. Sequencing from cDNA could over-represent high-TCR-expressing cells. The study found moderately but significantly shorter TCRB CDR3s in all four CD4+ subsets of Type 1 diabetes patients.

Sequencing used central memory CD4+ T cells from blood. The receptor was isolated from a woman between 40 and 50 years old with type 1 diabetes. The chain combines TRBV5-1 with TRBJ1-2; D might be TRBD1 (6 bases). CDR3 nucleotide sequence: TGCGCCAGCAGCGGCCAGGGGACGGACTATGGCTACACCTTC. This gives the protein CASSGQGTDYGYTF. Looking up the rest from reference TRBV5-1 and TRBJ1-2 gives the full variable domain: KAGVTQTPRYLIKTRGQQVTLSCSPISGHRSVSWYQQTPGQGLQFLFEYFSETQRNKGNFPGRFSGRQFSNSRSEMNVSTLELGDSALYLCASSGQGTDYGYTFGSGTRLTVV.